The 14 T cell receptor beta chains reported below all come from one sample, sequenced in a study of PD-1 blockade in classical Hodgkin lymphoma. Some clones are missing from TCRdb's copy, which holds only in-frame ones; the method was immunoSEQ multiplex PCR. The profile shows 25,000 to 30,000 clones, roughly 80% of them singletons. Regarding time point: cycle 4 day 1 (C4D1), after five to seven weeks of nivolumab. Every patient relapsed after autologous stem cell transplantation, and brentuximab vedotin exposure varied. From thawed PBMCs, CD4+ T cells were purified using magnetic negative selection. Sequencing used CD4+ T cells from blood, obtained before the fourth cycle of nivolumab. All receptors derive from a human donor with classical Hodgkin lymphoma.

The chain recombines TRBV5-1 with TRBJ1-6; 7 nucleotides agree with TRBD1. Germline V gives CDR1 SGHRS, CDR2 YFSETQ. Germline trimming cut 2 bases from V and 9 bases from J; bases unmatched to any gene: 8. The CDR3 runs 15 residues. The CDR3 sequence: CASSFSTGVGSPLHF. The CDR3 DNA is TGCGCCAGCAGCTTTTCAACAGGGGTGGGTTCACCCCTCCACTTT.

The chain links TRBV13 to TRBJ2-1; tentatively, D is TRBD1 or TRBD2 (5 bases each). The CDR3 is 15 amino acids. V was trimmed by 0 bases and J by 5 bases, leaving 11 bases between them. Germline V CDR1 and CDR2: PRHDT, FYEKMQ (reference sequence). The CDR3 is CASSLGLGTHNEQFF. CDR3 DNA: TGTGCCAGCAGCTTAGGCCTTGGGACCCACAATGAGCAGTTCTTC.

CDR3 DNA sequence: TGCGCCAGCAGCTTATGGGGGACCGGGGAGCTGTTTTTT. Protein: CASSLWGTGELFF. This chain links TRBV5-1 with TRBJ2-2; D may match TRBD1 or TRBD2 (5 bases each). From germline, CDR1 is SGHRS and CDR2 YFSETQ. There are 13 residues in the CDR3. V shed 2 bases and J shed 5 bases, with 7 bases lying between them.

The chain uses TRBV18 and TRBJ2-3, with D perhaps TRBD2 (6 bases). Germline-derived CDR1 and CDR2 are KGHSH and LQKENI. V lost 5 bases to trimming and J lost 1 base, with 16 bases between them. This CDR3 is built from 16 residues. CDR3 loop: CASSEMGGEGTDTQYF. The CDR3 DNA sequence: TGTGCCAGCTCAGAAATGGGCGGGGAGGGCACAGATACGCAGTATTTT.

The chain recombines TRBV11-2 with TRBJ2-7; TRBD1 agrees at 7 bases. The CDR3 loop spans 13 amino acids. CDR1 SGHAT and CDR2 FQNNGV come from the germline V gene. V lost 0 bases, J lost 4 bases, and 0 bases stayed unmatched. CDR3 sequence reads: CASSLEGQYEQYF. The CDR3 DNA reads TGTGCCAGCAGCTTAGAGGGACAGTACGAGCAGTACTTC.

V and J are TRBV6-5 and TRBJ1-4; no firm D call. Germline CDR1 and CDR2: MNHEY and SVGAGI. The CDR3 extends over 15 amino acids. Trimming left V 0 bases short and J 7 bases short, with 12 bases between. CDR3 loop: CASSYSAGVGEKLFF. The CDR3 DNA is TGTGCCAGCAGTTACTCCGCGGGAGTTGGTGAAAAACTGTTTTTT.

V is TRBV18 and J is TRBJ1-3; unclear D gene. Looked up from germline, CDR1 is KGHSH and CDR2 is LQKENI. The CDR3 sequence is 16 residues long. V was trimmed by 3 bases and J by 0 bases, leaving 12 bases between them. In DNA, the CDR3 is TGTGCCAGCTCACCTCCTCAGGCCCTCTCTGGAAACACCATATATTTT. Translated, it gives CASSPPQALSGNTIYF.

The gene calls are TRBV5-1 and TRBJ1-1; D call uncertain. CDR3 length: 13 residues. CDR1 is SGHRS and CDR2 is YFSETQ in the germline V gene. The V end was cut by 7 bases, the J end by 1 base, with 11 bases between. This CDR3 is CASSMGGNTEAFF. The DNA of the CDR3 is TGCGCCAGCTCCATGGGCGGGAACACTGAAGCTTTCTTT.

The chain joins TRBV19 to TRBJ2-7; TRBD1 is a possible D gene (6 bases). Trimming removed 4 bases from V and 6 bases from J, with 19 bases in between. CDR1 is LNHDA and CDR2 is SQIVND in the germline V gene (reference sequence). CDR3 length: 15 residues. CDR3 nucleotide sequence: TGTGCCAGTAGTAGTCCAGGGGCAGCTCGTCTCGAGCAGTACTTC. Translating gives CASSSPGAARLEQYF.

CDR3 nucleotide sequence: TGTGCCAGTAGTATGGCGCAGGGGGCCAGCACAGATACGCAGTATTTT. Translated, it gives CASSMAQGASTDTQYF. The chain combines TRBV19 with TRBJ2-3; 8 nucleotides match TRBD1. The CDR3 runs 16 residues. V shed 3 bases and J 0 bases; nucleotides not matched to a gene: 5. In germline, CDR1 is LNHDA, CDR2 SQIVND (reference sequence).

The V gene is TRBV19, the J gene TRBJ1-2; tentative D call: TRBD1 (5 bases). The V gene's germline CDR1 is LNHDA and CDR2 SQIVND (reference sequence). Trimming pared 9 bases from V and 4 bases from J, leaving 18 bases between. The length of the CDR3 is 14 residues. This chain's CDR3 is CASTRPGRLYGYTF. For the CDR3, the DNA is TGTGCCAGCACCCGTCCGGGACGGCTCTATGGCTACACCTTC.

Here the CDR3 reads CASSPQGSGNTIYF. CDR3 nucleotide sequence: TGTGCCAGCTCACCCCAAGGTTCGGGAAACACCATATATTTT. V and J are TRBV18 and TRBJ1-3; D is undetermined. The germline V gene encodes CDR1 KGHSH and CDR2 LQKENI. This CDR3 is built from 14 residues. V lost 3 bases and J lost 4, with 10 bases in between.

V and J are TRBV5-1 and TRBJ2-6; D not certain. The V gene's germline CDR1 is SGHRS and CDR2 YFSETQ. V lost 0 bases to trimming and J lost 0 bases, with 7 bases between them. The CDR3 totals 16 residues. The CDR3 coding sequence is TGCGCCAGCAGCTTGGACAGCCTCTCTGGGGCCAACGTCCTGACTTTC. Protein sequence: CASSLDSLSGANVLTF.

The chain combines TRBV2 with TRBJ2-3; D gene uncertain. Trimming took off 7 bases at V and 4 bases at J, with 9 bases between the two ends. Per the germline V gene, CDR1 is SNHLY and CDR2 is FYNNEI. The CDR3 is made up of 12 amino acids. As DNA, the CDR3 is TGTGCCAGCACTGACTTGTCAGATACGCAGTATTTT. Protein product: CASTDLSDTQYF.